These 20 T cell receptor beta chains were sequenced from one sample in a study of regulatory T cells in long-lasting Graves disease. CDR3 regions were amplified by Arm-PCR using iRepertoire HTBI primers to build TCR beta libraries. TCRdb reanalysed the multiplex PCR reads using MiXCR and keeps one entry per CDR3 protein. The table has a few hundred thousand distinct CDR3 sequences, approximately 22% seen once. Time point here: persistent/refractory GD, antithyroid drugs over 5 years with positive TRAb. PBMCs were the source of the RNA used for TCR sequencing. The sample here was peripheral blood mononuclear cells (PBMCs), taken when the disease was refractory, from a patient treated with antithyroid drugs. These receptor sequences come from a female donor with Graves disease.

This clonotype appeared a single time. CDR3: CAISRDGNSGNTIYF. The DNA for the CDR3 is TGTGCCATCAGTCGGGACGGAAACTCTGGAAACACCATATATTTT. The chain employs TRBV10-3 and TRBJ1-3; D is perhaps TRBD1 (5 bases). The CDR3 runs 15 residues. Trimming took off 5 bases at V and 0 bases at J, with 11 bases between the two ends. Germline V CDR1 and CDR2: ENHRY, SYGVKD.

The rearrangement links TRBV19 to TRBJ2-3; D is possibly TRBD2 (6 bases). CDR3 length: 15 amino acids. V lost 0 bases, J lost 4 bases, and 11 bases lay in between. Per germline, CDR1 LNHDA and CDR2 SQIVND (reference sequence). In nucleotides, the CDR3 is TGTGCCAGTAGTATAGAGGTCAGCGGGTCAGATACGCAGTATTTT. Translation: CASSIEVSGSDTQYF.

This clonotype was recorded at least ten times. CDR3 sequence (DNA): TGCAGTGCTACTGCACTAGCAAGCCTGACGAACACCGGGGAGCTGTTTTTT. It translates to CSATALASLTNTGELFF. The V gene is TRBV20-1, the J gene TRBJ2-2; TRBD2 might be the D (6 bases). The CDR3 extends over 17 amino acids. The germline V gene has CDR1 DFQATT and CDR2 SNEGSKA (reference sequence). V lost 4 bases and J 0 bases, leaving 18 bases between the germline ends.

This clonotype was recorded at least ten times. This sequence joins TRBV2 and TRBJ2-1, with 7 bases matching TRBD2. This CDR3 is 16 amino acids long. V shed 9 bases, J shed 1 base, and the junction held 12 bases outside the gene matches. Germline loops: CDR1 SNHLY, CDR2 FYNNEI. The CDR3 spells CASKHLAEWSYNEQFF. CDR3 in DNA: TGTGCCAGTAAACACCTAGCGGAGTGGTCCTACAATGAGCAGTTCTTC.

This clonotype occurred a few times. As the CDR3 is not closed by the conserved phenylalanine or tryptophan, this likely results from a read error. V and J are TRBV28 and TRBJ1-2, with 8 bases aligning to TRBD1. Germline V gene lookup returns CDR1 MDHEN and CDR2 SYDVKM. V gave up 2 bases and J gave up 4 bases; unmatched junction bases: 0. This CDR3 contains 13 residues. In DNA form, the CDR3 reads TGTGCCAGCAGTTTAGGACAGGGCTATGGCTACACCCTC. Its protein is CASSLGQGYGYTL.

In this sample, this clonotype turned up many times. The chain has TRBV28 and TRBJ2-7, with 8 bases aligning to TRBD1. Germline CDR1 and CDR2: MDHEN and SYDVKM. The CDR3 has 14 residues. Trimming cost V 7 bases and J 4 bases; bases outside gene matches: 9. CDR3 DNA: TGTGCCAGCATGCGTCCGGACAGGGCATACGAGCAGTACTTC. It translates to CASMRPDRAYEQYF.

This clonotype has at least ten counts. The J gene is TRBJ2-3, the V gene TRBV12-5; no clear D. The CDR3 runs 11 residues. V lost 4 bases, J lost 5 bases, and 4 bases lay in between. The germline V gene has CDR1 LGHNT and CDR2 FRNRAP. CDR3 sequence: CASGYGDTQYF. CDR3 bases: TGTGCTAGTGGTTACGGAGATACGCAGTATTTT.

This clonotype was counted ten times or more. The V call is TRBV6-1, the J call TRBJ2-7; 7 bases are a match to TRBD2. Germline V gene lookup returns CDR1 MNHNS and CDR2 SASEGT. This CDR3 comprises 15 residues. The junction had 14 bases not matched to a gene; V was cut back by 6 bases and J by 6 bases. CDR3 coding DNA: TGTGCCAGCAGCCGGGGGGAGGGCCCTCGAGGCGAGCAGTACTTC. Protein: CASSRGEGPRGEQYF.

This clonotype has a count of ten or more. The rearrangement links TRBV25-1 to TRBJ1-4, with D unresolved. The CDR3 sequence is 14 residues long. Germline V gene sequence: CDR1 MGHDK, CDR2 SYGVNS. V was clipped by 2 bases and J by 4 bases, with 8 bases between them. CDR3 coding DNA: TGTGCCAGCAGTGAAGACCAGTATAATGAAAAACTGTTTTTT. It encodes CASSEDQYNEKLFF. Looking up the rest from reference TRBV25-1 and TRBJ1-4 gives the full variable domain: EADIYQTPRYLVIGTGKKITLECSQTMGHDKMYWYQQDPGMELHLIHYSYGVNSTEKGDLSSESTVSRIRTEHFPLTLESARPSHTSQYLCASSEDQYNEKLFFGSGTQLSVL.

This clonotype came up a few times. This chain links TRBV30 with TRBJ1-1; D perhaps matches TRBD1 (5 bases). Trimming removed 4 bases at V and 5 bases at J, with 17 bases between. Germline V gene sequence: CDR1 GTSNPN, CDR2 SVGIG (reference sequence). CDR3 size: 14 residues. The DNA of the CDR3 is TGTGCCTGGACCGGGACCCTTCGAAAGACTGAAGCTTTCTTT. Protein product: CAWTGTLRKTEAFF.

This chain joins TRBV19 and TRBJ1-5; D uncertain. CDR1 is LNHDA and CDR2 is SQIVND in the germline V gene (reference sequence). V shed 9 bases and J shed 0 bases, with 18 bases lying between them. The CDR3 totals 16 residues. Here the CDR3 reads CASTPSQSPSNQPQHF. DNA for the CDR3: TGTGCCAGCACCCCGTCACAGTCCCCTAGCAATCAGCCCCAGCATTTT.

This clonotype was detected a few times. The chain combines TRBV20-1 with TRBJ2-5, with D unclear. Trimming removed 3 bases from V and 2 bases from J, with 16 bases in between. From germline, CDR1 is DFQATT and CDR2 SNEGSKA (reference sequence). This CDR3 spans 15 amino acids. The CDR3 is CSASPPGRSQETQYF. The CDR3 DNA is TGCAGTGCTAGTCCTCCCGGACGGTCGCAAGAGACCCAGTACTTC.

This clonotype was observed a handful of times. This sequence joins TRBV7-9 and TRBJ1-6; D is possibly TRBD1 (5 bases). Germline CDR1 reads SEHNR; CDR2 reads FQNEAQ (reference sequence). The V and J ends lost 4 bases and 9 bases respectively, with 19 bases between them. The CDR3 consists of 16 residues. CDR3 in amino acids: CASSSDGVRGASPLHF. DNA of the CDR3: TGTGCCAGCAGCTCCGACGGTGTCCGGGGCGCTTCACCCCTCCACTTT.

This clonotype was counted at least ten times. The V and J genes are TRBV27 and TRBJ1-1; D gene uncertain. This CDR3 is built from 14 residues. The germline V gene encodes CDR1 MNHEY and CDR2 SMNVEV (reference sequence). V dropped 3 bases and J dropped 1 base, with 9 bases sitting between them. DNA of the CDR3: TGTGCCAGCAGTTTGGTTGGATCGAACACTGAAGCTTTCTTT. As protein: CASSLVGSNTEAFF.

This clonotype was seen a few times. V and J are TRBV6-2 or TRBV6-3 and TRBJ2-7; TRBD1 aligns across 7 bases. Looked up from germline, CDR1 is MNHEY and CDR2 is SVGEGT. V shed 2 bases, J shed 6 bases, and the junction held 7 bases outside the gene matches. CDR3 length: 14 amino acids. CDR3 coding DNA: TGTGCCAGCAGTTACGACAGGGTGGCGTTCGAGCAGTACTTC. As protein: CASSYDRVAFEQYF.

This clonotype was detected only a few times. This chain connects TRBV7-8 to TRBJ1-1; the D gene is possibly TRBD1 (6 bases). Germline V gene sequence: CDR1 SGHVS, CDR2 FQNEAQ. The CDR3 runs to 15 residues. V was pared by 2 bases and J by 4 bases, with 14 bases between. The CDR3: CASSLTRDKSTEAFF. CDR3 sequence (DNA): TGTGCCAGCAGCTTAACCCGGGACAAAAGCACTGAAGCTTTCTTT.

The V gene is TRBV20-1, the J gene TRBJ2-7; 8 bases fit TRBD1. With 4 bases clipped from V and 5 bases from J, the junction kept 10 bases outside the gene matches. Germline loops: CDR1 DFQATT, CDR2 SNEGSKA (reference sequence). The CDR3 has 14 residues. CDR3 residues: CSANPTGVVHEQYF. The CDR3 DNA reads as TGCAGTGCTAACCCGACAGGGGTTGTCCACGAGCAGTACTTC.

This chain links TRBV6-1 with TRBJ1-2; possibly TRBD1 for D (5 bases). The CDR3 spans 14 residues. Germline lookup yields CDR1 MNHNS and CDR2 SASEGT. The V gene lost 6 bases and the J gene lost 2 bases, with 13 bases spanning the gap. CDR3 bases: TGTGCCAGCAGCGTTTATCGGGACAACTATGGCTACACCTTC. Residues: CASSVYRDNYGYTF.

This clonotype was observed a few times. The rearrangement links TRBV29-1 to TRBJ2-7; perhaps TRBD1 as D (6 bases). Per germline, CDR1 SQVTM and CDR2 ANQGSEA. The CDR3 is 14 amino acids. V lost 6 bases and J lost 5, with 20 bases in between. The CDR3 sequence is CSVEKSQGFHEQYF. In DNA, the CDR3 is TGCAGCGTAGAGAAGTCGCAGGGGTTCCACGAGCAGTACTTC.

This clonotype came up many times. CDR3 bases: TGTGCCAGCAGTGATTACGGTAGAAGTACGAACACCGGGGAGCTGTTTTTT. Amino acid sequence: CASSDYGRSTNTGELFF. This rearrangement joins TRBV6-1 to TRBJ2-2; no clear D gene. V was pared by 3 bases and J by 0 bases, with 14 bases between. The CDR3 totals 17 residues. The germline gives CDR1 MNHNS, CDR2 SASEGT.